Each of the 2 T cell receptor beta chains below was sequenced from the same sample in a study of shared clonotypes between healthy human individuals. Positively selected for CCR7, the CD45RO-negative cells used as naive CD8 cells excluded terminally differentiated effector memory CD45RA+ cells. Clones were read by immunoSEQ multiplex PCR, and TCRdb kept only the in-frame ones, dropping some. The sample records some 600,000 clones, approximately 96% being singletons. The material sequenced was naive CD8+ T cells sorted from blood. The source of these receptors is a woman aged 30 to 39 in good health.

V usage is TRBV19 and J usage is TRBJ1-1; 8 bases map to TRBD1. This CDR3 is 14 amino acids long. Germline V gives CDR1 LNHDA, CDR2 SQIVND (reference sequence). V dropped 4 bases and J dropped 2; count of bases not matched to a gene: 3. CDR3 residues: CASSRGQENTEAFF. Written as DNA, the CDR3 is TGTGCCAGTAGTAGGGGACAGGAAAACACTGAAGCTTTCTTT.

The chain couples TRBV14 to TRBJ2-5; 8 nucleotides line up with TRBD1. V shed 3 bases and J 11 bases; nucleotides not matched to a gene: 8. From germline, CDR1 is SGHDN and CDR2 FVKESK. The CDR3 extends over 13 amino acids. In DNA, the CDR3 is TGTGCCAGCAGCCACGGACAGGGCTCGAAGCAGTACTTC. Protein: CASSHGQGSKQYF.